This entry lists 18 T cell receptor beta chains sequenced from one sample in a study of blood T cell repertoires in COVID-19. The data were produced by immunoSEQ multiplex PCR, yet TCRdb's version contains in-frame clones alone and is incomplete. Counted here are fewer than 350,000 clones, approximately 86% occurring once; the ten biggest clones make up about 10%. Material: peripheral blood. All receptors come from a middle-aged man with active or convalescent COVID-19.

The V gene is TRBV20-1, the J gene TRBJ2-1; TRBD2 agrees at 13 bases. The CDR3 has 14 residues. CDR1 is DFQATT and CDR2 is SNEGSKA in the germline V gene (reference sequence). After removal of 3 bases from V and 9 bases from J, the junction contained 5 bases not matched to a gene. CDR3 in DNA: TGCAGTGCTAGTTCGGGACTAGCGGGGATTGAGCAGTTCTTC. Its translation: CSASSGLAGIEQFF.

The chain joins TRBV2 to TRBJ1-5; a possible D gene is TRBD1 (6 bases). Germline CDR1 is SNHLY and CDR2 is FYNNEI. This CDR3 is built from 14 residues. With 6 bases removed from V and 0 bases from J, the gap between germline ends came to 9 bases. The CDR3 loop is CASRQGNSNQPQHF. As DNA, the CDR3 is TGTGCCAGCAGACAGGGTAATAGCAATCAGCCCCAGCATTTT. The full variable domain, in which reference TRBV2 and TRBJ1-5 provide the parts outside the CDR3, is EPEVTQTPSHQVTQMGQEVILRCVPISNHLYFYWYRQILGQKVEFLVSFYNNEISEKSEIFDDQFSVERPDGSNFTLKIRSTKLEDSAMYFCASRQGNSNQPQHFGDGTRLSIL.

V is TRBV7-9 and J is TRBJ2-1; D ambiguous. Trimming stripped 3 bases from V and 7 bases from J, with 7 bases between. Germline CDR1 is SEHNR and CDR2 is FQNEAQ (reference sequence). The CDR3 runs 12 residues. CDR3 in amino acids: CASSFMRNEQFF. In nucleotides, the CDR3 is TGTGCCAGCAGCTTCATGAGGAATGAGCAGTTCTTC.

V and J are TRBV28 and TRBJ1-5; 8 bases are a match to TRBD1. Trimming took 6 bases from V and 6 from J; bases not matched to a gene: 7. Germline CDR1 and CDR2: MDHEN and SYDVKM. The CDR3 is 14 residues long. For the CDR3, the DNA is TGTGCCAGCAGATTAACAGGGGGTCTTCAGCCCCAGCATTTT. Protein: CASRLTGGLQPQHF.

The table lists this clone with a few counts. V usage is TRBV19 and J usage is TRBJ1-2, with D maybe TRBD1 (6 bases). Between the trimmed V and J ends, which lost 8 bases and 5 bases, there was a span of 18 bases. Germline assignment: CDR1 LNHDA and CDR2 SQIVND (reference sequence). This CDR3 spans 14 amino acids. The CDR3 sequence: CASGRLTGAYGYTF. The CDR3 nucleotides read TGTGCCAGTGGGCGGCTGACAGGCGCGTATGGCTACACCTTC.

This clone was observed a few times. The CDR3 DNA is TGTGCCAGCTCACCTGACAGGGCGAACACTGAAGCTTTCTTT. As protein: CASSPDRANTEAFF. The chain is built from TRBV18 and TRBJ1-1; TRBD1 matches at 7 bases. Trimming took 3 bases from V and 1 from J; bases not matched to a gene: 2. CDR1 and CDR2 from the germline V gene are KGHSH and LQKENI. The CDR3 length is 14 residues.

The chain recombines TRBV24-1 with TRBJ1-1; 7 nucleotides line up with TRBD1. The CDR3 is 15 amino acids. Germline loops: CDR1 KGHDR, CDR2 SFDVKD. V lost 2 bases, J lost 4 bases, and 6 bases stayed unmatched. As DNA, the CDR3 is TGTGCCACCAGTGATTCCAGAGACAGGGCCACTGAAGCTTTCTTT. Protein sequence: CATSDSRDRATEAFF.

The chain has TRBV28 and TRBJ2-7; D is unresolved. Germline loops: CDR1 MDHEN, CDR2 SYDVKM. The CDR3 runs to 12 residues. The V and J ends lost 7 bases and 2 bases respectively, with 9 bases between them. CDR3 sequence reads: CASMGRTYEQYF. As DNA, the CDR3 is TGTGCCAGCATGGGCAGGACCTACGAGCAGTACTTC.

J is TRBJ1-5 and V is TRBV2; TRBD1 aligns across 7 bases. The germline gives CDR1 SNHLY, CDR2 FYNNEI. This CDR3 contains 15 residues. V lost 6 bases, J lost 0 bases, and 5 bases stayed unmatched. CDR3 sequence reads: CASSGDSVSNQPQHF. In nucleotides, the CDR3 is TGTGCCAGCAGCGGGGACAGTGTTAGCAATCAGCCCCAGCATTTT.

V and J are TRBV24-1 and TRBJ2-3; D call uncertain. The CDR3 sequence is 14 residues long. Germline values: CDR1 KGHDR, CDR2 SFDVKD. V gave up 4 bases and J gave up 0 bases, with 7 bases separating them. The CDR3 spells CATSELLSTDTQYF. CDR3 DNA sequence: TGTGCCACCAGTGAGCTACTAAGCACAGATACGCAGTATTTT.

This chain uses TRBV6-5 with TRBJ2-3, with D maybe TRBD2 (6 bases). Trimming stripped 0 bases from V and 0 bases from J, with 10 bases between. Germline V lookup: CDR1 MNHEY, CDR2 SVGAGI. This CDR3 has 16 residues. CDR3 DNA sequence: TGTGCCAGCAGTTACTCTAGCCGGGGGAGCACAGATACGCAGTATTTT. Translating it yields CASSYSSRGSTDTQYF.

V gene TRBV6-2 or TRBV6-3 combines with J gene TRBJ1-1; 7 nucleotides line up with TRBD1. With V trimmed by 5 bases and J by 0 bases, 6 bases remained unmatched. CDR3 length: 15 residues. Germline-derived CDR1 and CDR2 are MNHEY and SVGEGT. In DNA, the CDR3 is TGTGCCAGCAGTCAAGACAGGGCGATGAACACTGAAGCTTTCTTT. Amino acid sequence: CASSQDRAMNTEAFF.

J is TRBJ1-1 and V is TRBV9, with D uncertain. Per germline, CDR1 SGDLS and CDR2 YYNGEE. The V end lost 0 bases, the J end lost 1 base, and 10 bases lay between the germline ends. The CDR3 runs to 15 residues. Here the CDR3 reads CASSVGPGKNTEAFF. The CDR3 coding sequence is TGTGCCAGCAGCGTAGGGCCGGGTAAGAACACTGAAGCTTTCTTT. Filled out from reference TRBV9 and TRBJ1-1, the complete variable domain reads DSGVTQTPKHLITATGQRVTLRCSPRSGDLSVYWYQQSLDQGLQFLIQYYNGEERAKGNILERFSAQQFPDLHSELNLSSLELGDSALYFCASSVGPGKNTEAFFGQGTRLTVV.

The rearrangement joins TRBV2 to TRBJ1-1, with unresolved D. Trimming removed 2 bases at V and 11 bases at J, with 18 bases between. Germline values: CDR1 SNHLY, CDR2 FYNNEI. The CDR3 is 14 amino acids. The CDR3 loop is CASSESYRLRTAFF. In DNA form, the CDR3 reads TGTGCCAGCAGTGAATCGTACAGACTACGAACGGCTTTCTTT.

The genes are TRBV6-5 and TRBJ2-3, with TRBD2 as a possible D gene (7 bases). Between the trimmed V and J ends, which lost 0 bases and 6 bases, there was a span of 13 bases. CDR3 length equals 15 residues. Germline lookup yields CDR1 MNHEY and CDR2 SVGAGI. The CDR3 here is CASSYSRGGWDTQYF. CDR3 bases: TGTGCCAGCAGTTACTCGAGGGGGGGATGGGATACGCAGTATTTT.

The chain carries TRBV29-1 and TRBJ1-1; D gene unclear. CDR1 and CDR2 from the germline V gene are SQVTM and ANQGSEA. CDR3 length: 14 amino acids. V lost 6 bases, J lost 5 bases, and 19 bases lay in between. The CDR3: CSVPAWVRQTEAFF. In nucleotides, the CDR3 is TGCAGCGTCCCAGCCTGGGTCAGGCAGACTGAAGCTTTCTTT.

The chain links TRBV20-1 to TRBJ1-2; no clear D. CDR3 size: 11 residues. The germline gives CDR1 DFQATT, CDR2 SNEGSKA (reference sequence). Trimming cost V 6 bases and J 5 bases, with 10 bases left between them. The CDR3 nucleotides read TGCAGTGCCCGGGGATTGTATGGCTACACCTTC. Translating gives CSARGLYGYTF.

This chain connects TRBV24-1 to TRBJ2-3; D might be TRBD2 (6 bases). With 12 bases removed from V and 0 bases from J, the gap between germline ends came to 18 bases. CDR1 is KGHDR and CDR2 is SFDVKD in the germline V gene. This CDR3 spans 15 amino acids. The CDR3 loop reads CAVRLGAGSTDTQYF. CDR3 nucleotide sequence: TGTGCCGTCCGCCTGGGAGCGGGCAGCACAGATACGCAGTATTTT.